This T cell receptor (beta chain) appears in the sequencing data of a study of blood T cell repertoires in COVID-19. Turning to the study itself: COVID-19 samples, acute and convalescent, were from the United States, Italy and Spain.

The V end was cut by 4 bases, the J end by 0 bases, with 12 bases between. From germline, CDR1 is MGHRA and CDR2 YSYEKL. This CDR3 has 15 amino acids. Seattle participants joined during active infection and were tracked over time. Generated by immunoSEQ multiplex PCR, the TCRdb table keeps only in-frame clones and is missing some. The sample holds roughly 150,000 clones, more than 75% seen once. The chain joins TRBV4-1 to TRBJ1-1; a possible D gene is TRBD1 (5 bases). Sequencing was carried out using peripheral blood. This sequence was found in a young man with COVID-19, enrolled during active disease. CDR3 protein: CASSRTGGLNTEAFF. The CDR3 DNA reads TGCGCCAGCAGCCGAACAGGCGGACTGAACACTGAAGCTTTCTTT.